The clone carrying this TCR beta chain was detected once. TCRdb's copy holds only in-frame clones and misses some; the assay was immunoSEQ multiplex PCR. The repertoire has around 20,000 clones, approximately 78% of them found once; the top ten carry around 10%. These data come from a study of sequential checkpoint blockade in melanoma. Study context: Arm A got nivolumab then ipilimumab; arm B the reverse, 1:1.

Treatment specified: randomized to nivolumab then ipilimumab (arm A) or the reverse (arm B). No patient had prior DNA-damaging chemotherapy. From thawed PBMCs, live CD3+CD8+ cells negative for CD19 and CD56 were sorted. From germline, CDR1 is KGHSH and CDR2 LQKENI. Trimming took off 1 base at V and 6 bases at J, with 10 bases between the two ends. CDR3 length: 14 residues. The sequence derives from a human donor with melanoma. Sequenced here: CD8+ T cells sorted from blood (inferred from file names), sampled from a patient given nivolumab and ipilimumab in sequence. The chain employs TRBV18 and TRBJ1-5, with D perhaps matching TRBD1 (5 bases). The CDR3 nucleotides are TGTGCCAGCTCACCACTAGTCCAGGGTCAGCCCCAGCATTTT. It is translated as CASSPLVQGQPQHF.